The sequence of this TCR beta chain was determined in a study of blood T cell repertoires in COVID-19. Across the whole study: Sample material is recorded as cDNA or gDNA derived from T cells, B-cell-depleted T cells, or PBMCs.

Assay used: immunoSEQ multiplex PCR; TCRdb lists only in-frame clones, some missing. The data show 98,000 or so clones, approximately 84% seen once. CDR3 length: 16 amino acids. Germline assignment: CDR1 MNHEY and CDR2 SVGAGI. The trim removed 0 bases at V and 2 bases at J, leaving 5 bases unmatched. Sequencing was done on a sample of peripheral blood. The V gene is TRBV6-5, the J gene TRBJ2-3; 7 nucleotides agree with TRBD2. The origin of this receptor is a man aged 60 to 69 with acute or convalescent COVID-19. This chain's CDR3 is CASSYSGLAATDTQYF. CDR3 DNA: TGTGCCAGCAGTTACTCGGGTCTAGCGGCCACAGATACGCAGTATTTT.